The T cell receptor beta chain described here comes from a study of blood T cell repertoires in COVID-19. Study in general: Nucleic acid was either cDNA or gDNA, and it came from T cells, B-cell-depleted T cells, or PBMCs.

This clone showed up just a few times. This CDR3 is built from 17 residues. Germline lookup yields CDR1 LGHNA and CDR2 YNFKEQ. Trimming took 1 base from V and 4 from J; bases not matched to a gene: 9. Sequencing was performed with immunoSEQ multiplex PCR; in TCRdb, only in-frame clones are kept and a portion is missing. The sample consists of some 120,000 clones, 65% to 85% of them appearing once. Sequenced sample: peripheral blood. This clonotype originated in a man in his 70s with acute or convalescent COVID-19. The V and J genes are TRBV4-2 and TRBJ2-7; 11 bases agree with TRBD2. CDR3 sequence (DNA): TGTGCCAGCAGCCAAGTGACTAGCGGGGCCGTGTTGTACGAGCAGTACTTC. Translation: CASSQVTSGAVLYEQYF.